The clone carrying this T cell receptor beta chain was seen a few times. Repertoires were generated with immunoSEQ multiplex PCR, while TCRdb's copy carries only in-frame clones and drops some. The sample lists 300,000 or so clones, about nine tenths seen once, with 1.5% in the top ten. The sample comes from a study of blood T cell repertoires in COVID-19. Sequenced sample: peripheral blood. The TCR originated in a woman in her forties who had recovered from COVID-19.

The CDR3 sequence: CASSPGLTGYNEQFF. The CDR3 DNA is TGTGCCAGCTCACCCGGACTGACGGGATACAATGAGCAGTTCTTC. The chain is built from TRBV18 and TRBJ2-1, with D maybe TRBD2 (5 bases). CDR1 is KGHSH and CDR2 is LQKENI in the germline V gene. V gave up 3 bases and J gave up 4 bases, with 13 bases separating them. This CDR3 is built from 15 residues.